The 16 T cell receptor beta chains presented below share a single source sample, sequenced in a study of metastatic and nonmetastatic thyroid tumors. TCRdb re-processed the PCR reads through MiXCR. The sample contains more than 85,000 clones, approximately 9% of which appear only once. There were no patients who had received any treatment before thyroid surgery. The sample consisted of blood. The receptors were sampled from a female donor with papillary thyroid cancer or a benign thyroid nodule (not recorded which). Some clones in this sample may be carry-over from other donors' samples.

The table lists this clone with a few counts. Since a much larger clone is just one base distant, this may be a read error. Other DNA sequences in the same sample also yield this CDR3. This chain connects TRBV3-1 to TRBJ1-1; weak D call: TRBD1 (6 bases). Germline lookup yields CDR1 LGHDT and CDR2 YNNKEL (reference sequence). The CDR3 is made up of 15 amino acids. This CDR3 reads CASSPQMGANTEAFF. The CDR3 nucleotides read TGTGCCAGCAGCCCCCAAATGGGGGCAAACACGGAAGCTTTCTTT.

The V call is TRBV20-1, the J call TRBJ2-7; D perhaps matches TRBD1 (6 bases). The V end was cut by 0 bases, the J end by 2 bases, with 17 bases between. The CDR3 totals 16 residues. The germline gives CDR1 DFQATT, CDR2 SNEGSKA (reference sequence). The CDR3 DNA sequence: TGCAGTGCTAGAGATTCCTTCAGGGGAACTACCTACGAGCAGTACTTC. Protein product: CSARDSFRGTTYEQYF.

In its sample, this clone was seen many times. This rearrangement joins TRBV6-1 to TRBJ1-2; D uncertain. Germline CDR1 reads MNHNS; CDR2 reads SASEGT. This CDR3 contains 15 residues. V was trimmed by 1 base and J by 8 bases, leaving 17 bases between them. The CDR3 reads CASSEEWRRNQGYTF. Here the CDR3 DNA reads TGTGCCAGCAGTGAAGAGTGGAGGAGGAACCAGGGCTACACCTTC.

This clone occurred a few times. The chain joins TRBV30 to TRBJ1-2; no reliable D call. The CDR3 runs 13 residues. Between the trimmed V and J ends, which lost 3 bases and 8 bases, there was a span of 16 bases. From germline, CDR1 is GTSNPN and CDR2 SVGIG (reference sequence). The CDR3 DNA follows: TGTGCCTGGAGGGTCGGCGGGCTGTGGGGCTACACCTTC. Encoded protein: CAWRVGGLWGYTF.

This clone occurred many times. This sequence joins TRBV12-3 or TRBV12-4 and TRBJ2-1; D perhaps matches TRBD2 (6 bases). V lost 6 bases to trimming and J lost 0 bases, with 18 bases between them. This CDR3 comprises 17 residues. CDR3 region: CASSPNVWGGSYNEQFF. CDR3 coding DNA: TGTGCCAGCAGCCCCAATGTGTGGGGAGGCTCCTACAATGAGCAGTTCTTC.

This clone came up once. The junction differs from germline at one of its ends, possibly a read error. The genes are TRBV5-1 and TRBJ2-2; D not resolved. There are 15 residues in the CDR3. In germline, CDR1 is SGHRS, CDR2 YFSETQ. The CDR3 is CASSPDPMNTVELFF. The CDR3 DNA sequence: TGCGCCAGCAGCCCTGATCCCATGAACACCGTGGAGCTGTTTTTT.

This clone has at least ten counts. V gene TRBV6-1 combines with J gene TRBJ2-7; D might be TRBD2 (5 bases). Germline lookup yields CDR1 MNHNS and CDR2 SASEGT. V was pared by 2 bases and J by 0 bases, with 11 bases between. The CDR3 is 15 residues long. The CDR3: CASSEISGSSYEQYF. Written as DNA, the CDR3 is TGTGCCAGCAGTGAAATCAGCGGAAGCTCCTACGAGCAGTACTTC.

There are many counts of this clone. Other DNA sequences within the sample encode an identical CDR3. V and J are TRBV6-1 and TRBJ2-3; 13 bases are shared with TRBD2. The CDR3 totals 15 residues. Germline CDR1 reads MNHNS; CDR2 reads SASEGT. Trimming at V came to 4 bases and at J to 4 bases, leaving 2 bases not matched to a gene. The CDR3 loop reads CASSGTSGGPDTQYF. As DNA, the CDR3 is TGTGCCAGCAGTGGGACTAGCGGGGGTCCAGATACGCAGTATTTT.

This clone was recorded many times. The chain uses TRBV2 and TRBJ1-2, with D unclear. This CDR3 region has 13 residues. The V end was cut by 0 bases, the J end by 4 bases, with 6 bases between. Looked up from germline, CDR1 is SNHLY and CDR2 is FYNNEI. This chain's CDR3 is CASSEAQVYGYTF. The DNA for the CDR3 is TGTGCCAGCAGTGAAGCGCAGGTCTATGGCTACACCTTC.

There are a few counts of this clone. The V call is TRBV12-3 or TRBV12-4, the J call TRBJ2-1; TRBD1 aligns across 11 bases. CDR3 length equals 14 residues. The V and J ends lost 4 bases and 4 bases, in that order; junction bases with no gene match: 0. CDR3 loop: CASSWDRGYNEQFF. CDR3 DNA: TGTGCCAGCAGTTGGGACAGGGGGTACAATGAGCAGTTCTTC.

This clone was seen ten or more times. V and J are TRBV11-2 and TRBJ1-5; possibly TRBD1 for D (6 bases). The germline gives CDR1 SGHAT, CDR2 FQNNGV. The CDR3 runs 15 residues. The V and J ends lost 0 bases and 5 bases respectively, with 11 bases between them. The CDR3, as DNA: TGTGCCAGCAGCTTAGATTTGGCAGGGGATCAGCCCCAGCATTTT. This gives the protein CASSLDLAGDQPQHF.

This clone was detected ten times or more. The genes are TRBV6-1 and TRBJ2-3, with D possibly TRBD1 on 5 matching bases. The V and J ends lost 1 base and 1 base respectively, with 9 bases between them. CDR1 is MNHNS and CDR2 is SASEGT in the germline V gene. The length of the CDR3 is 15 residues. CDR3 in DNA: TGTGCCAGCAGTGAAGGGGGCACTGGCACAGATACGCAGTATTTT. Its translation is CASSEGGTGTDTQYF.

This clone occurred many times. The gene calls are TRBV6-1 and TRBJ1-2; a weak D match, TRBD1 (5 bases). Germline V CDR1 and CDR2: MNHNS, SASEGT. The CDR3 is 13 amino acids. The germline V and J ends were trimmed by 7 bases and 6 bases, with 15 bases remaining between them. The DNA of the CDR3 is TGTGCCAGCACGGGGCAGCTAGGAGATGGCTACACCTTC. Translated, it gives CASTGQLGDGYTF.

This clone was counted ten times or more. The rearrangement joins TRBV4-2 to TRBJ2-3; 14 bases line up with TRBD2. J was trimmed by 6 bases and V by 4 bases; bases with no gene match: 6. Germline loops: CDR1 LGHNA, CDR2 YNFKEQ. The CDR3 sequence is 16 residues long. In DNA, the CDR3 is TGTGCCAGCAGCCTCCCGGGACTAGCGGGGGCGGATACGCAGTATTTT. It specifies CASSLPGLAGADTQYF.

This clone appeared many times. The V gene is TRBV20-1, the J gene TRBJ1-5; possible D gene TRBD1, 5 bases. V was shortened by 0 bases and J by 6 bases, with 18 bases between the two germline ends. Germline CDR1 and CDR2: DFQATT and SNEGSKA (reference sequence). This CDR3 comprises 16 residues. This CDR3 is CSARDSGRGGGQPQHF. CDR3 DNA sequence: TGCAGTGCTAGAGATTCGGGAAGGGGAGGAGGTCAGCCCCAGCATTTT.

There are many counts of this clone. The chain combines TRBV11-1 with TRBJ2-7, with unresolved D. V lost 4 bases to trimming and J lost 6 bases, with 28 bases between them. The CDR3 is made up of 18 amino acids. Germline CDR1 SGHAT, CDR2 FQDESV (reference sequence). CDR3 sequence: CASSYGPSVLTQYAEQYF. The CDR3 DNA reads TGTGCCAGCAGCTATGGGCCATCAGTACTAACCCAGTATGCCGAGCAGTACTTC.